This passage covers 6 T cell receptor beta chains from one sample sequenced in a study of blood T cell repertoires in COVID-19. Some clones are missing from TCRdb's copy, which holds only in-frame ones; the method was immunoSEQ multiplex PCR. The table has about 300,000 clones, roughly 90% seen once; the top ten hold approximately 2%. The sequencing input was peripheral blood. The receptors were gathered from a woman between 25 and 40 years old with COVID-19, enrolled during active disease.

This chain joins TRBV7-8 and TRBJ2-2, with D perhaps matching TRBD1 (7 bases). The CDR3 is 15 residues long. Germline-derived CDR1 and CDR2 are SGHVS and FQNEAQ. Deletions cut 5 bases from V and 6 bases from J, with 16 bases between. The CDR3 sequence: CASSARTGGAGELFF. In DNA form, the CDR3 reads TGTGCCAGCAGCGCGAGGACAGGCGGGGCCGGGGAGCTGTTTTTT. Full variable domain (rest looked up from reference TRBV7-8 and TRBJ2-2): GAGVSQSPRYKVAKRGQDVALRCDPISGHVSLFWYQQALGQGPEFLTYFQNEAQLDKSGLPSDRFFAERPEGSVSTLKIQRTQQEDSAVYLCASSARTGGAGELFFGEGSRLTVL.

This chain links TRBV5-1 with TRBJ1-1, with 10 positions matching TRBD1. The V segment lost 4 bases and the J segment 4 bases; nucleotides outside the gene matches: 7. CDR1 is SGHRS and CDR2 is YFSETQ in the germline V gene. The CDR3 has 15 amino acids. CDR3 DNA sequence: TGCGCCAGCAGCAGGGACAGGGGTTTAGGCACTGAAGCTTTCTTT. Amino acid sequence: CASSRDRGLGTEAFF.

The chain links TRBV2 to TRBJ1-2; 9 nucleotides line up with TRBD1. The trim removed 7 bases at V and 3 bases at J, leaving 6 bases unmatched. This CDR3 is built from 14 residues. Germline CDR1 and CDR2: SNHLY and FYNNEI. The DNA of the CDR3 is TGTGCCAGCACAACGGGACAGGGCTACTATGGCTACACCTTC. This gives the protein CASTTGQGYYGYTF.

This chain connects TRBV20-1 to TRBJ2-3; D is undetermined. This CDR3 comprises 11 residues. V dropped 0 bases and J dropped 10 bases, with 8 bases sitting between them. CDR1 DFQATT and CDR2 SNEGSKA come from the germline V gene (reference sequence). The CDR3 loop is CSARERMAQYF. CDR3 in DNA: TGCAGTGCTAGAGAGAGAATGGCGCAGTATTTT.

The gene calls are TRBV19 and TRBJ1-6; D not resolved. The CDR3 has 14 amino acids. CDR1 is LNHDA and CDR2 is SQIVND in the germline V gene (reference sequence). V lost 9 bases, J lost 3 bases, and 12 bases lay in between. CDR3 protein: CASRPGNYNSPLHF. The CDR3, as DNA: TGTGCCAGCCGACCGGGTAACTATAATTCACCCCTCCACTTT.

The gene calls are TRBV2 and TRBJ2-5; a possible D gene is TRBD1 (6 bases). V lost 6 bases, J lost 5 bases, and 19 bases lay in between. Germline V gene sequence: CDR1 SNHLY, CDR2 FYNNEI. The CDR3 is made up of 15 amino acids. Written as DNA, the CDR3 is TGTGCCAGCAGCGAGGGTACAGGGTGGAGTGAGACCCAGTACTTC. Translating gives CASSEGTGWSETQYF.